The TCR beta chain under discussion was sequenced for a study of long-term antiretroviral therapy in people with HIV. Runs used v3.0 of the immunoSEQ assay and were done at survey level. Libraries were prepared by immunoSEQ multiplex PCR; TCRdb keeps only in-frame clonotypes and omits some of them. In the table there are about 21,000 clones, more than 70% of which are singletons. V lost 5 bases and J 2 bases, leaving 15 bases between the germline ends. This CDR3 contains 14 residues. Germline V gene data show CDR1 as GTSNPN and CDR2 as SVGIG (reference sequence). This clone came up once. The receptor's source is a middle-aged woman with HIV. The input for sequencing was unsorted PBMCs, taken around 1.7 years before starting antiretroviral therapy. The gene calls are TRBV30 and TRBJ1-2; the D is unclear. The CDR3 region is CAWAQQFANYGYTF. The CDR3 nucleotides are TGTGCCTGGGCCCAACAGTTTGCGAACTATGGCTACACCTTC.